The 20 T cell receptor beta chains listed next were all sequenced from one sample in a study of post-analysis software for immune sequencing data. Findings and caveats of the study: Higher frequency in patients than in controls was seen for roughly 5 TRBV segments, with TRBV5-6, TRBV5-1 and TRBV20-1 among them.

Prepared TCR beta cDNA libraries contained unique molecular identifiers. TCRdb re-called the PCR reads through MiXCR, storing one row per CDR3 protein. The repertoire holds some 690,000 distinct CDR3 sequences, with just under 30% as singletons. These receptors' targets are unknown. Sequenced: blood. The receptors were sampled from a girl under 18 with multiple sclerosis.

This clonotype was observed a few times. The rearrangement links TRBV20-1 to TRBJ2-5, with 9 bases matching TRBD2. Trimming at V came to 6 bases and at J to 5 bases, leaving 19 bases not matched to a gene. CDR3 length: 17 amino acids. Germline CDR1 DFQATT, CDR2 SNEGSKA (reference sequence). CDR3 region: CSASRNWREGQGETQYF. CDR3 DNA sequence: TGCAGTGCGTCCCGAAATTGGCGGGAGGGCCAGGGGGAGACCCAGTACTTC.

In DNA form, the CDR3 reads TGTGCCAGCAGCCGACAGGGGGCTTATCAGCCCCAGCATTTT. Protein: CASSRQGAYQPQHF. The chain is built from TRBV27 and TRBJ1-5, with TRBD1 identical over 10 bases. The V gene's germline CDR1 is MNHEY and CDR2 SMNVEV (reference sequence). The trim removed 6 bases at V and 5 bases at J, leaving 4 bases unmatched. There are 14 residues in the CDR3.

In its sample, this clonotype was seen a few times. The chain's CDR3 is CASSHRQGSGLAGNNEQFF. As DNA, the CDR3 is TGTGCCAGCTCGCATCGACAGGGGTCGGGACTAGCGGGCAACAATGAGCAGTTCTTC. The chain has TRBV18 and TRBJ2-1; 12 bases align to TRBD2. Germline assignment: CDR1 KGHSH and CDR2 LQKENI. The CDR3 sequence is 19 residues long. V was pared by 6 bases and J by 5 bases, with 17 bases of the junction left unmatched. Drawing the rest from reference TRBV18 and TRBJ2-1, the complete variable domain is NAGVMQNPRHLVRRRGQEARLRCSPMKGHSHVYWYRQLPEEGLKFMVYLQKENIIDESGMPKERFSAEFPKEGPSILRIQQVVRGDSAAYFCASSHRQGSGLAGNNEQFFGPGTRLTVL.

This clonotype was counted only a few times. The chain uses TRBV29-1 and TRBJ2-4; D is unclear. From germline, CDR1 is SQVTM and CDR2 ANQGSEA. The CDR3 has 13 amino acids. Between the trimmed V and J ends, which lost 5 bases and 0 bases, there was a span of 8 bases. Here the CDR3 reads CSVQPTAKNIQYF. For the CDR3, the DNA is TGCAGCGTTCAACCTACAGCCAAAAACATTCAGTACTTC.

V gene TRBV6-5 combines with J gene TRBJ1-2; D remains ambiguous. The germline V gene encodes CDR1 MNHEY and CDR2 SVGAGI. The CDR3 extends over 15 amino acids. Between the trimmed V and J ends, which lost 6 bases and 0 bases, there was a span of 14 bases. Here the CDR3 DNA reads TGTGCCAGCAGCCCGGCGGCGGCAGCTAACTATGGCTACACCTTC. This sequence encodes CASSPAAAANYGYTF.

This chain links TRBV15 with TRBJ2-1, with a tentative D call TRBD2 (6 bases). Germline V gives CDR1 LNHNV, CDR2 YYDKDF (reference sequence). The CDR3 has 13 residues. Between the trimmed V and J ends, which lost 0 bases and 8 bases, there was a span of 8 bases. CDR3 coding DNA: TGTGCCACCAGCAGAGATGGAGGGGATGAGCAGTTCTTC. Translating it yields CATSRDGGDEQFF.

The chain's CDR3 is CATGGANTYNEQFF. The CDR3 DNA reads as TGTGCCACCGGTGGGGCGAATACCTACAATGAGCAGTTCTTC. The V call is TRBV24-1, the J call TRBJ2-1, with D perhaps TRBD1 (5 bases). The CDR3 runs 14 residues. Looked up from germline, CDR1 is KGHDR and CDR2 is SFDVKD. The V end was cut by 9 bases, the J end by 2 bases, with 13 bases between.

The gene calls are TRBV11-2 and TRBJ2-3; 7 bases agree with TRBD1. CDR3 length: 13 amino acids. CDR1 SGHAT and CDR2 FQNNGV come from the germline V gene. The V and J ends lost 5 bases and 8 bases, in that order; junction bases with no gene match: 7. DNA for the CDR3: TGTGCCAGCAGCCCCCCGGCAGGGGGTACGCAGTATTTT. It translates to CASSPPAGGTQYF.

This chain links TRBV15 with TRBJ2-5; 7 nucleotides line up with TRBD2. This CDR3 region has 12 residues. Germline loops: CDR1 LNHNV, CDR2 YYDKDF (reference sequence). V lost 5 bases, J lost 11 bases, and 8 bases stayed unmatched. This CDR3 is CATSLGAREQYF. The CDR3 nucleotides read TGTGCCACCAGCCTCGGGGCGCGGGAGCAGTACTTC. The whole variable domain, remainder taken from reference TRBV15 and TRBJ2-5, is DAMVIQNPRYQVTQFGKPVTLSCSQTLNHNVMYWYQQKSSQAPKLLFHYYDKDFNNEADTPDNFQSRRPNTSFCFLDIRSPGLGDTAMYLCATSLGAREQYFGPGTRLLVL.

This clonotype was detected only a few times. The V gene is TRBV5-1, the J gene TRBJ2-7; possible D gene TRBD2, 5 bases. Germline CDR1 and CDR2: SGHRS and YFSETQ. The germline V and J ends were trimmed by 4 bases and 3 bases, with 14 bases remaining between them. This CDR3 has 14 residues. The CDR3 region is CASSHSRGFYEQYF. CDR3 bases: TGCGCCAGCAGCCACAGCCGGGGTTTCTACGAGCAGTACTTC.

This chain uses TRBV20-1 with TRBJ2-5; 8 positions agree with TRBD1. The V gene's germline CDR1 is DFQATT and CDR2 SNEGSKA (reference sequence). The J segment lost 2 bases and the V segment lost 4 bases, leaving 6 bases of the junction unmatched. CDR3 size: 14 residues. CDR3 amino acids: CSAIVGQGQETQYF. As DNA, the CDR3 is TGCAGTGCTATCGTAGGACAGGGACAAGAGACCCAGTACTTC.

This clonotype was counted only a few times. The rearrangement uses TRBV20-1 and TRBJ1-2, with TRBD1 matching 7 bases. After removal of 7 bases from V and 10 bases from J, the junction contained 12 bases not matched to a gene. This CDR3 has 12 amino acids. Germline V gene lookup returns CDR1 DFQATT and CDR2 SNEGSKA (reference sequence). Here the CDR3 reads CSVFWTGDSYTF. The CDR3 DNA is TGCAGTGTGTTTTGGACAGGTGACTCCTACACCTTC.

The rearrangement uses TRBV6-2 or TRBV6-3 and TRBJ1-2; D unresolved. The V gene's germline CDR1 is MNHEY and CDR2 SVGEGT. The CDR3 loop spans 13 amino acids. With 7 bases removed from V and 7 bases from J, the gap between germline ends came to 16 bases. In DNA form, the CDR3 reads TGTGCCAGCACGGTGGGGAGAAGACGTGGCTACACCTTC. Encoded protein: CASTVGRRRGYTF.

The V gene is TRBV4-3, the J gene TRBJ2-3; 8 nucleotides align to TRBD1. The CDR3 totals 15 residues. V was pared by 0 bases and J by 5 bases, with 4 bases of the junction left unmatched. Per germline, CDR1 LGHNA and CDR2 YSLEER. The CDR3 reads CASSQESDRGDTQYF. The CDR3 nucleotides read TGCGCCAGCAGCCAAGAGTCCGACAGGGGAGATACGCAGTATTTT.

This CDR3 reads CASSQEGGVAFF. CDR3 nucleotides: TGTGCCAGCAGCCAAGAGGGAGGGGTGGCTTTCTTT. The chain has TRBV14 and TRBJ1-1; TRBD1 might be the D (5 bases). CDR1 is SGHDN, CDR2 FVKESK, per germline. Trimming removed 0 bases from V and 11 bases from J, with 10 bases in between. The CDR3 consists of 12 residues.

This clonotype was found many times. V is TRBV7-8 and J is TRBJ2-3; D possibly corresponds to TRBD2 (7 bases). This CDR3 contains 13 residues. Trimming removed 2 bases at V and 9 bases at J, with 12 bases between. Germline V gene lookup returns CDR1 SGHVS and CDR2 FQNEAQ. The CDR3 loop reads CASSLREGGTQYF. DNA for the CDR3: TGTGCCAGCAGCTTAAGGGAGGGGGGGACGCAGTATTTT.

The gene calls are TRBV20-1 and TRBJ1-1, with no clear D. Germline V lookup: CDR1 DFQATT, CDR2 SNEGSKA (reference sequence). CDR3 length: 16 residues. Trimming took 0 bases from V and 1 from J, leaving 15 bases between them. The CDR3 DNA sequence: TGCAGTGCTAGAGATCTTCAAAGACAAGCGAACACTGAAGCTTTCTTT. It specifies CSARDLQRQANTEAFF.

The rearrangement joins TRBV29-1 to TRBJ2-5; a weak D match, TRBD1 (6 bases). V was trimmed by 4 bases and J by 2 bases, leaving 11 bases between them. From germline, CDR1 is SQVTM and CDR2 ANQGSEA. The CDR3 runs to 13 residues. In DNA form, the CDR3 reads TGCAGCGTTGCGGACAGCACTCAAGAGACCCAGTACTTC. This encodes CSVADSTQETQYF.

At least ten counts were recorded for this clonotype. The chain uses TRBV7-9 and TRBJ2-7; unclear D gene. The CDR3 runs to 11 residues. CDR1 is SEHNR, CDR2 FQNEAQ, per germline (reference sequence). Trimming pared 5 bases from V and 4 bases from J, leaving 6 bases between. CDR3 DNA sequence: TGTGCCAGCAGCGTAGAATACGAGCAGTACTTC. Protein product: CASSVEYEQYF.

This clonotype has a handful of counts. The gene calls are TRBV4-2 and TRBJ2-5, with 14 nucleotides matching TRBD2. Germline lookup yields CDR1 LGHNA and CDR2 YNFKEQ. The CDR3 length is 17 residues. Trimming removed 4 bases from V and 4 bases from J; junction bases left unmatched: 8. The CDR3 DNA reads as TGTGCCAGCAGCCCCGGACTAGCGGGGGGCCGGATAGAGACCCAGTACTTC. It codes for CASSPGLAGGRIETQYF.